This T cell receptor (beta chain) was sequenced during a study of HIV-infected children after antiretroviral therapy interruption. About the research overall: Recorded EBV and CMV exposure existed for most children.

Trimming removed 1 base from V and 5 bases from J, with 15 bases in between. This CDR3 is built from 15 residues. Germline CDR1 and CDR2: SGHAT and FQNNGV. Treatment defined: PENTA 11 planned treatment interruption arm or continuous ART arm. Participants had taken at least three-drug ART for at least 24 weeks. A 3' RACE protocol on RNA, with unique molecular identifiers, produced the TCR library. TCRdb called the 3' RACE reads again in MiXCR, with one record for every CDR3 protein. Of around 41,000 distinct CDR3 sequences in the sample, approximately 7% were seen once. About this clonotype itself: Antigen: not known.

Whole-study findings and limits: Naive CD4+ CDR3 sharing between time points fell after interruption began.

Sequencing used CD45RA+ CD4+ T cells from PBMCs, pooled from several time points, obtained from a donor given antiretroviral therapy, either interrupted or continuous. Subset meaning: naive CD4+ CD45RA+ CD45RO- T cells. The TCR comes from a pool of human donors with HIV. The chain uses TRBV11-2 and TRBJ2-7, with TRBD2 as a possible D gene (5 bases). The CDR3 here is CASSLVPRSGNEQYF. The CDR3 region has the DNA TGTGCCAGCAGCTTAGTCCCGAGATCCGGGAACGAGCAGTACTTC.